This is a list of T cell receptor beta chains from one sample in a study of cytomegalovirus exposure and HLA in healthy donors. Data came from immunoSEQ multiplex PCR; TCRdb stores just in-frame clones and leaves some out. Of around 21,000 clones listed, over 65% were seen once; the top ten hold approximately 8%. Sequences were obtained from PBMCs. Every receptor here comes from a man aged 60 to 75 in good health and CMV-seronegative. The CDR3 runs from the conserved cysteine through the conserved F or W. The order of the fields is V gene, J gene, D gene, clone size, CDR3 DNA, CDR3 protein. The D gene is left open where the match is weak. Not all rows give a size; the values are once, few, many and, for expanded clones, a class.

TRBV29-1	TRBJ1-1	NA	NA	TGCAGCGCCGGGAGGGTGAACACTGAAGCTTTCTTT	CSAGRVNTEAFF
TRBV4-3	TRBJ1-5	NA	few	TGCGCCAGCAGCCAAGACCGGGTCCTAGATCAGCCCCAGCATTTT	CASSQDRVLDQPQHF
TRBV18	TRBJ2-7	NA	NA	TGTGCCAGCTCACCCGTCGGGCGGGGAAGCTCCTACGAGCAGTACTTC	CASSPVGRGSSYEQYF
TRBV2	TRBJ2-5	NA	NA	TGTGCCAGCAGCGCTGTGGACAGAGGCTCACGTCTTGAAGAGACCCAGTACTTC	CASSAVDRGSRLEETQYF
TRBV19	TRBJ1-2	NA	NA	TGTGCCAGCAACGCCGGGGTGGATAGCTATGGCTACACCTTC	CASNAGVDSYGYTF
TRBV28	TRBJ2-7	NA	few	TGTGCCAGCAGACCCCACGGTTACGAGCAGTACTTC	CASRPHGYEQYF
TRBV4-1	TRBJ2-1	TRBD2	NA	TGCCCCAGCAGCCGCGAGGGACTAGCGGGAGATGAGCAGTTCTTC	CPSSREGLAGDEQFF
TRBV5-6	TRBJ2-5	TRBD1	few	TGTGCCAGCAGGGGCAGGGGGCGTCAAGAGACCCAGTACTTC	CASRGRGRQETQYF
TRBV7-2	TRBJ2-3	NA	NA	TGTGCCAGCAGCCCTAGCACAGATACGCAGTATTTT	CASSPSTDTQYF
TRBV18	TRBJ1-6	NA	NA	TGTGCCAGCTCACCTACAGGCAGAAATTCACCCCTCCACTTT	CASSPTGRNSPLHF
TRBV29-1	TRBJ1-5	NA	NA	TGCAGCGCGACTGTTTCTAGCAATCAGCCCCAGCATTTT	CSATVSSNQPQHF
TRBV11-2	TRBJ2-7	TRBD1	once	TGTGCCAGCGGCATGACAGGGTCCTACGAGCAGTACTTC	CASGMTGSYEQYF
TRBV21-1	TRBJ1-3	NA	NA	TGTGCCAGCAGCAAAGTGGTGAGCTCTGGAAACACCATATATTTT	CASSKVVSSGNTIYF
TRBV27	TRBJ2-2	NA	NA	TGTGCCAGCAGTTTAGGTCTCGCTAGTGCCGGGGAGCTGTTTTTT	CASSLGLASAGELFF
TRBV7-9	TRBJ2-7	NA	NA	TGTGCCAGCAGCTTACGAGCGGGGCAGTACTTC	CASSLRAGQYF
TRBV28	TRBJ2-1	TRBD2	few	TGTGCCAGCAAGTCAGGGACTAGCCGTAATGAGCAGTTCTTC	CASKSGTSRNEQFF
TRBV10-1	TRBJ2-3	TRBD1	few	TGCGCCAGCAGAAGAGGGACAGGGGAAGATACGCAGTATTTT	CASRRGTGEDTQYF
TRBV7-2	TRBJ2-7	NA	NA	TGTGCCAGCAGCCGGGACTGGCTGGGCGAGCAGTACTTC	CASSRDWLGEQYF
TRBV7-8	TRBJ1-1	TRBD1	NA	TGTGCCAGCAGCTCGGGACAGACCCACACTGAAGCTTTCTTT	CASSSGQTHTEAFF
TRBV29-1	TRBJ2-2	TRBD1	NA	TGCAGCGTTGCGCAGGGGGACACCGGGGAGCTGTTTTTT	CSVAQGDTGELFF
TRBV6-5	TRBJ2-7	NA	once	TGTGCCAGCAGTCTAGGGGGGGAAGACGAGCAGTACTTC	CASSLGGEDEQYF
TRBV12-5	TRBJ2-5	TRBD1	once	TGTGCTAGTGGTTTGGGGGACAGGGATCAAGAGACCCAGTACTTC	CASGLGDRDQETQYF
TRBV7-2	TRBJ2-3	TRBD2	NA	TGTGCCAGCAGCTCGGGACTAGCGGGTGGTGGCACAGATACGCAGTATTTT	CASSSGLAGGGTDTQYF
TRBV30	TRBJ1-2	TRBD1	NA	TGTGCCTGGAGTGCGACAGGGGAAGTGAGCTACACCTTC	CAWSATGEVSYTF
TRBV27	TRBJ2-7	NA	NA	TGTGCCAGCAGGTGGACAGCCACCTCCTACGAGCAGTACTTC	CASRWTATSYEQYF
TRBV6-5	TRBJ1-1	TRBD1	NA	TGTGCCAGCAGTTTTCTATCGGGACAGCGGAACACTGAAGCTTTCTTT	CASSFLSGQRNTEAFF
TRBV15	TRBJ1-5	NA	once	TGTGCCACCAGCAGAGATTTGACAGGAGCCACCAATCAGCCCCAGCATTTT	CATSRDLTGATNQPQHF
TRBV9	TRBJ2-2	TRBD1	few	TGTGCCAGCAGCGCTCAAAGCCCCAGGGGGCTGAGCACCGGGGAGCTGTTTTTT	CASSAQSPRGLSTGELFF
TRBV18	TRBJ1-2	NA	NA	TGTGCCAGCTCAGCGGACCTAGGGGGCTATGGCTACACCTTC	CASSADLGGYGYTF
TRBV18	TRBJ2-7	TRBD2	NA	TGTGCCAGCTCACCCCACCCAGCGGGATCCGAGCAGTACTTC	CASSPHPAGSEQYF
TRBV5-8	TRBJ2-1	TRBD2	few	TGTGCCAGCAGTCGCGCTAGCGGGAGGCCGGGGAATGAGCAGTTCTTC	CASSRASGRPGNEQFF
TRBV28	TRBJ1-2	TRBD1	NA	TGTGCCAGCAGTTTATCAGGGGGTTACTATGGCTACACCTTC	CASSLSGGYYGYTF
TRBV6-5	TRBJ1-1	TRBD1	few	TGTGCCAGCAGTTGGGGACAGGGGAGGACTGAAGCTTTCTTT	CASSWGQGRTEAFF
TRBV7-8	TRBJ2-1	TRBD1	NA	TGTGCCAGCAGCCAACAGGGGTACAATGAGCAGTTCTTC	CASSQQGYNEQFF
TRBV7-9	TRBJ1-6	NA	NA	TGTGCCAGCAGCTTAGGGGGGGACCCTCGTATATCACCCCTCCACTTT	CASSLGGDPRISPLHF
TRBV11-3	TRBJ1-5	TRBD1	once	TGTGCCAGCAGCAATAACAGGGGCAGTCAGCCCCAGCATTTT	CASSNNRGSQPQHF
TRBV11-2	TRBJ1-1	NA	once	TGTGCCAGCAGCTTGTCGGACACGGGTGAAGCTTTCTTT	CASSLSDTGEAFF
TRBV7-3	TRBJ2-2	TRBD2	NA	TGTGCCAGCAGCTTAATGGGAGGGTCAAAGGCCGGGGAGCTGTTTTTT	CASSLMGGSKAGELFF
TRBV18	TRBJ2-2	NA	NA	TGTGCCAGCTCACCTCCGGGGGACACCGGGGAGCTGTTTTTT	CASSPPGDTGELFF
TRBV7-8	TRBJ2-5	TRBD1	few	TGTGCCAGCAGCACTTCCAGACAGGGCTTACCGTACTTC	CASSTSRQGLPYF
TRBV5-5	TRBJ2-5	NA	NA	TGTGCCAGCAGCCTCCGCTGGGACTCCCAATCCCAGTACTTC	CASSLRWDSQSQYF
TRBV19	TRBJ2-7	TRBD1	NA	TGTGCCAGTAGTATTCGGGGACAGGGCGTATACGAGCAGTACTTC	CASSIRGQGVYEQYF
TRBV5-4	TRBJ2-4	NA	NA	TGTGCCAGCAGCCCCGGGGGAGAGGTCATTCAGTACTTC	CASSPGGEVIQYF
TRBV19	TRBJ2-5	NA	NA	TGTGCCAGTAGTACGGGATCCCGGGCAGAGACCCAGTACTTC	CASSTGSRAETQYF
TRBV6-4	TRBJ2-2	TRBD2	NA	TGTGCCAGCCGGCCGGGACTAACGAACACCGGGGAGCTGTTTTTT	CASRPGLTNTGELFF
TRBV2	TRBJ2-2	NA	NA	TGTGCCAGCAGTGAACAGGGGAGGGAGCTGTTTTTT	CASSEQGRELFF
TRBV13	TRBJ2-3	NA	NA	TGTGCCAGCAGCCCAAACCCGGGACTCACAGATACGCAGTATTTT	CASSPNPGLTDTQYF
TRBV14	TRBJ1-1	NA	NA	TGTGCCAGCAGCCATCCCTCGGACAGTCAAGAAGCTTTCTTT	CASSHPSDSQEAFF
TRBV27	TRBJ1-1	NA	NA	TGTGCCAGCAGCCCTCTTCTGGGAGGGGGAGACACTGAAGCTTTCTTT	CASSPLLGGGDTEAFF
TRBV6-5	TRBJ1-4	NA	NA	TGTGCCAGCAGTTACCGCCAAGCCGGGGCTAATGAAAAACTGTTTTTT	CASSYRQAGANEKLFF